This T cell receptor (beta chain) was observed in a study of OX40 agonist ivuxolimab in advanced cancers. Clones were read by immunoSEQ multiplex PCR, and TCRdb kept only the in-frame ones, dropping some. The table shows roughly 9,300 clones, with roughly 69% occurring only once. This CDR3 spans 16 amino acids. The chain employs TRBV21-1 and TRBJ2-2. TRBV21-1 is listed as a pseudogene. The sequence derives from an adult with an advanced solid tumor such as melanoma, head and neck, liver or kidney cancer. The sample in question was CD4+ or CD8+ T cells sorted from blood, obtained in a trial of the OX40 agonist ivuxolimab. The chain's CDR3 is CASSKSDGRRTGELFF. CDR3 nucleotide sequence: TGTGCCAGCAGCAAATCGGACGGCAGGCGGACCGGGGAGCTGTTTTTT.